This T cell receptor beta chain appears in the sequencing data of a study of blood T cell repertoires in COVID-19. Generated by immunoSEQ multiplex PCR, the TCRdb table keeps only in-frame clones and is missing some. The sample yields around 280,000 clones, around four fifths seen once. This receptor was taken from a woman between 50 and 59 years old with active or convalescent COVID-19. The sample was peripheral blood.

The chain's CDR3 is CASSVGLAGGSNTGELFF. The DNA for the CDR3 is TGTGCCAGCAGCGTAGGACTAGCGGGAGGGTCGAACACCGGGGAGCTGTTTTTT. The chain links TRBV5-4 to TRBJ2-2; 15 bases are shared with TRBD2. Trimming removed 4 bases from V and 0 bases from J; junction bases left unmatched: 4. The CDR3 is 18 residues long. In germline, CDR1 is SGHNT, CDR2 YYREEE (reference sequence).